This T cell receptor beta chain was obtained from a study of patients and donors after allogeneic stem cell transplantation. This CDR3 has 12 amino acids. Trimming left V 2 bases short and J 10 bases short, with 11 bases between. Germline CDR1 SGHRS, CDR2 YFSETQ. One entry per CDR3 protein, called by TCRdb with MiXCR from the RT-PCR reads. The repertoire holds around 70,000 distinct CDR3 sequences, with 26% as singletons. What was sequenced was blood, either unsorted or a sorted T cell fraction (not recorded which). The source is a human donor who was either an allogeneic HSCT recipient or a stem cell or donor lymphocyte infusion donor (not recorded which). It is not recorded whose cells these are; they may come from a transplant donor. This chain links TRBV5-1 with TRBJ2-3; no clear D gene. The DNA of the CDR3 is TGCGCCAGCAGCTTAAACGGGCCGCCGCAGTATTTT. This encodes CASSLNGPPQYF.